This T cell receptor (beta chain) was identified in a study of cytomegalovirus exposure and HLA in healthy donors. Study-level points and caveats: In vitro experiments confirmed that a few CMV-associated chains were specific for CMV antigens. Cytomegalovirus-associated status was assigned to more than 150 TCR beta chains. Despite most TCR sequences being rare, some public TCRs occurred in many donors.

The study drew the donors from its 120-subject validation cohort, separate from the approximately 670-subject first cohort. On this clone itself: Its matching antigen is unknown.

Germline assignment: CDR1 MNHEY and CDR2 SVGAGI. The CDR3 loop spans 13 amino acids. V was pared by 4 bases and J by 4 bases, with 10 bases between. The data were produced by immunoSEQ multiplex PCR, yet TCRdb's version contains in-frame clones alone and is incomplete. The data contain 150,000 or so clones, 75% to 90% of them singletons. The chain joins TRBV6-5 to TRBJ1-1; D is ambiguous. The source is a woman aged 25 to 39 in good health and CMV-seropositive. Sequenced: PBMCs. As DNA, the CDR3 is TGTGCCAGCAGTTCCCGGGTCAGCACTGAAGCTTTCTTT. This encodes CASSSRVSTEAFF.